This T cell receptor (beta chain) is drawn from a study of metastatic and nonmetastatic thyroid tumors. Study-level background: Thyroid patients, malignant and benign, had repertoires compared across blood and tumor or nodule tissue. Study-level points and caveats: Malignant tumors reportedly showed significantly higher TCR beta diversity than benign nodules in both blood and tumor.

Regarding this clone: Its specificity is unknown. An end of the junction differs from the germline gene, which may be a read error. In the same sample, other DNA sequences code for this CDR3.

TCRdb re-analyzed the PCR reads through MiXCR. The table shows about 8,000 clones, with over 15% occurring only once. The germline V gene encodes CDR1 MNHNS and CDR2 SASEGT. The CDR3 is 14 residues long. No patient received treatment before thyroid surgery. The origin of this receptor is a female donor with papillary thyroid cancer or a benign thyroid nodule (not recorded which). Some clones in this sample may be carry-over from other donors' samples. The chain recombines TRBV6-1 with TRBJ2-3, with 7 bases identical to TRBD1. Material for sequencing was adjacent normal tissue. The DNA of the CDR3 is TGTGCCACCTCTCGGGGTGACAGGGAAGATACACAGTATTTT. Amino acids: CATSRGDREDTQYF.